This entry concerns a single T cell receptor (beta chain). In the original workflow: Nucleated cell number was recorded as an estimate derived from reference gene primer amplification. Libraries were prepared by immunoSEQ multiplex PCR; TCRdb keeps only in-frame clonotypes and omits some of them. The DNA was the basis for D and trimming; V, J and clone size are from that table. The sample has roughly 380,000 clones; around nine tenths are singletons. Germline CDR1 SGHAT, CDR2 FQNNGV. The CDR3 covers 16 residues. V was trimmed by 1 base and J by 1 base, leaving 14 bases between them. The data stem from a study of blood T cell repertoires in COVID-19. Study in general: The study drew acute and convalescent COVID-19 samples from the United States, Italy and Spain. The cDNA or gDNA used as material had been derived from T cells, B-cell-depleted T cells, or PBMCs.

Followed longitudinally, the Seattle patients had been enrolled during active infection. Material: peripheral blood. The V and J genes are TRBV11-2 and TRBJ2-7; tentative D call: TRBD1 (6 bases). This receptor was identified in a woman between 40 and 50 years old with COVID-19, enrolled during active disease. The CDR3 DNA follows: TGTGCCAGCAGCTTAGTAGCAGGGACACATTCCTACGAGCAGTACTTC. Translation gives CASSLVAGTHSYEQYF.